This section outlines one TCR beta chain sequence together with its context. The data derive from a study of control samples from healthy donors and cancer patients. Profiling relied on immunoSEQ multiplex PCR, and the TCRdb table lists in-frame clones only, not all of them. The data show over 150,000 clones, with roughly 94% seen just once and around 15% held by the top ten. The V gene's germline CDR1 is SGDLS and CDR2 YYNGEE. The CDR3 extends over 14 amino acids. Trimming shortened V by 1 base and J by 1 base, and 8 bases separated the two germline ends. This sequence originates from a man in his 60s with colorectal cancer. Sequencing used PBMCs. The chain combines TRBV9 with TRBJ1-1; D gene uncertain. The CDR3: CASSVRPGNTEAFF. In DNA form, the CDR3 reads TGTGCCAGCAGCGTAAGACCAGGGAACACTGAAGCTTTCTTT.